This T cell receptor (beta chain) was recorded in a study of T cell responses to AZD1222 COVID-19 vaccine. Study details: Both about-4-week and about-12-week second-dose recipients were combined.

Study results and caveats: Reportedly, close to half of spike-specific TCRs are directed against unmutated variant regions.

This clone is a singleton in its sample. Its antigen remains unidentified. Per germline, CDR1 SNHLY and CDR2 FYNNEI. The CDR3 extends over 11 amino acids. Trimming cost V 5 bases and J 7 bases, with 8 bases left between them. Profiled with immunoSEQ multiplex PCR; TCRdb holds only in-frame clones, not every one. Found here are about 110,000 clones, about 91% of them singletons; the top ten hold around 7%. The sample in question was peripheral blood, obtained on day 0 of AZD1222 vaccination. The sequence was collected from an adult in good health. The chain joins TRBV2 to TRBJ1-1; D is unclear. Written as DNA, the CDR3 is TGTGCCAGCAGTCTCCCCGGTGAAGCTTTCTTT. Translating gives CASSLPGEAFF.